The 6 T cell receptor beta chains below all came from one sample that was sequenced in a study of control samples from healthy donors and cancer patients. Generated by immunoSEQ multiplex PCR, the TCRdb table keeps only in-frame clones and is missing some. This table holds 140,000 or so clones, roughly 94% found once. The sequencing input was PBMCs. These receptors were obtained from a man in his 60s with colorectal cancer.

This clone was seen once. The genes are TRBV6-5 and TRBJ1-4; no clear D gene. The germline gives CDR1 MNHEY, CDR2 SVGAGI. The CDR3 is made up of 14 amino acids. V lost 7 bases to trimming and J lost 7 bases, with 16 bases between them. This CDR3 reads CASNMREDLEKLFF. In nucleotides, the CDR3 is TGTGCCAGCAATATGAGGGAGGATCTTGAAAAACTGTTTTTT.

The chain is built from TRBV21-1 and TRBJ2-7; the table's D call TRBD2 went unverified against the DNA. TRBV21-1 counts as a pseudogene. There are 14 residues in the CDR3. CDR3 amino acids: CASSNRSGGSRQYF. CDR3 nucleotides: TGTGCCAGCAGCAATAGGAGCGGGGGTTCGAGGCAGTACTTC.

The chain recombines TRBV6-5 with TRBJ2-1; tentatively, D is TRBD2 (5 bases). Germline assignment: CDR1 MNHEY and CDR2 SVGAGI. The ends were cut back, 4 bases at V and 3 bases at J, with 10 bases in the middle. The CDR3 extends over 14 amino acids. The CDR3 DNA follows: TGTGCCAGCAGTTCCCCCGGAGGCTACAATGAGCAGTTCTTC. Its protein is CASSSPGGYNEQFF.

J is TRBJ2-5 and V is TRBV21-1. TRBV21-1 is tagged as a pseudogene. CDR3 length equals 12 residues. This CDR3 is CASTPWWETQYF. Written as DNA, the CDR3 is TGTGCCAGCACCCCCTGGTGGGAGACCCAGTACTTC.

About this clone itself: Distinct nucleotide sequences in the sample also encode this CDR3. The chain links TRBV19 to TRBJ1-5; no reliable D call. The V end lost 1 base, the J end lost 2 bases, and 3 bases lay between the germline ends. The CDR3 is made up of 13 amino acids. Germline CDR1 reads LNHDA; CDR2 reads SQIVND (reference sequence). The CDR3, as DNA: TGTGCCAGTAGTATAGGTGGCAATCAGCCCCAGCATTTT. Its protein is CASSIGGNQPQHF.

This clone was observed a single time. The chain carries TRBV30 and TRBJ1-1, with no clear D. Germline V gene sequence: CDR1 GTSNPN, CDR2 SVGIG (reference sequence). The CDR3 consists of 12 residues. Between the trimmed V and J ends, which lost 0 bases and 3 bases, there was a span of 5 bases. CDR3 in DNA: TGTGCCTGGAGTGTAACCGACACTGAAGCTTTCTTT. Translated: CAWSVTDTEAFF.